The T cell receptor (beta chain) described here comes from a study of cytomegalovirus exposure and HLA in healthy donors. A multiplex PCR was run with 60 Vbeta primers and 13 Jbeta primers. Libraries were prepared by immunoSEQ multiplex PCR; TCRdb keeps only in-frame clonotypes and omits some of them. This sample carries approximately 190,000 clones, about two thirds of them seen once, and the ten largest clones take around 3%. There are 14 residues in the CDR3. From germline, CDR1 is LNHDA and CDR2 SQIVND (reference sequence). The ends were cut back, 4 bases at V and 7 bases at J, with 14 bases in the middle.

The TCR comes from a man aged 40-49 years in good health and CMV-seropositive. Material for sequencing was PBMCs. The rearrangement uses TRBV19 and TRBJ2-1; D might be TRBD2 (6 bases). The CDR3 loop is CASSRGVGLNEQFF. DNA of the CDR3: TGTGCCAGTAGTAGGGGGGTAGGGTTGAATGAGCAGTTCTTC. Full variable domain (missing parts from reference TRBV19 and TRBJ2-1): DGGITQSPKYLFRKEGQNVTLSCEQNLNHDAMYWYRQDPGQGLRLIYYSQIVNDFQKGDIAEGYSVSREKKESFPLTVTSAQKNPTAFYLCASSRGVGLNEQFFGPGTRLTVL.